A single T cell receptor (beta chain) is shown here with its context. These data originate in a study of blood T cells in healthy people across ages. For the second PCR, which ran for about 7 to 11 cycles, a sample-barcoded 5' primer and a J-beta primer mix were used. TCRdb re-called the 5' RACE reads with MiXCR, one entry per CDR3 protein. The table records 1.4 million or so distinct CDR3 sequences, roughly 43% of them present only once. Germline values: CDR1 MNHEY, CDR2 SMNVEV (reference sequence). CDR3 length: 13 residues. The V call is TRBV27, the J call TRBJ2-1; TRBD1 is a possible D gene (5 bases). The assigned J gene may be wrong: the sequence end matches TRBJ2-7 better. The specimen was blood. The receptor's source is a woman in her late teens or twenties in good health. The CDR3 reads CASSLSPGHEQYF. DNA for the CDR3: TGTGCCAGCAGTTTATCCCCAGGGCACGAGCAGTACTTC.